In its sample, the clone carrying this T cell receptor beta chain was seen a few times. The germline gives CDR1 SGHVS, CDR2 FQNEAQ. Trimming removed 1 base at V and 3 bases at J, with 9 bases between. The CDR3 spans 14 residues. This entry comes from a study of blood T cell repertoires in COVID-19. Some clones are missing from TCRdb's copy, which holds only in-frame ones; the method was immunoSEQ multiplex PCR. The repertoire has fewer than 400,000 clones, under 90% of them found once; the top ten carry about 5.2%. This chain connects TRBV7-8 to TRBJ1-1; D may be TRBD1 (5 bases). The sample consisted of PBMCs or T cells enriched from blood (not recorded which). The TCR was taken from a man aged 55 to 69 who had recovered from COVID-19. CDR3 protein: CASSLGQTYTEAFF. As DNA, the CDR3 is TGTGCCAGCAGCTTAGGACAGACCTACACTGAAGCTTTCTTT.